A selection of T cell receptor beta chains follows, all from one sample in a study of T cell repertoires in aging, cancer and after chemotherapy. TCRdb passed the multiplex PCR reads through MiXCR, listing each CDR3 protein once. The sample consists of about 15,000 distinct CDR3 sequences, around half of them appearing once. The specimen was blood. Every receptor here comes from a human donor in good health. The CDR3 runs from the conserved cysteine through the conserved F or W. A D gene is named only where the DNA matches it firmly. The size entry is marked missing in some rows and otherwise reads once, few, many or a size class.

>TRBJ2-1|TRBD2|few|TRBV19
CASSSGTSGIWGEQFF
TGTGCCAGTAGTTCCGGGACTAGCGGGATCTGGGGTGAGCAGTTCTTC
>TRBJ2-7|.|.|TRBV27
CASSFERSYEQYF
TGTGCCAGCAGTTTCGAAAGGAGTTACGAGCAGTACTTC
>TRBJ2-3|.|medium-sized|TRBV29-1
CSVDGHDRDTQYF
TGCAGCGTTGATGGTCACGATCGGGACACGCAGTATTTT
>TRBJ2-3|.|few|TRBV5-5
CASSSSGTTDTQYF
TGTGCCAGCAGCTCAAGCGGAACCACAGATACGCAGTATTTT
>TRBJ2-2|.|.|TRBV5-4
CASSLGIAGPNTGELFF
TGTGCCAGCAGCTTGGGGATCGCGGGTCCCAACACCGGGGAGCTGTTTTTT
>TRBJ2-1|.|.|TRBV30
CAWSASDNEQFF
TGTGCCTGGAGCGCTAGCGACAATGAGCAGTTCTTC
>TRBJ2-1|TRBD2|.|TRBV6-5
CASSRLAGGYNEQFF
TGTGCCAGCAGCAGACTAGCGGGAGGTTACAATGAGCAGTTCTTC
>TRBJ1-4|.|.|TRBV5-5
CASSFGGDQARNEKLFF
TGTGCCAGCAGCTTTGGGGGGGACCAGGCTAGAAATGAAAAACTGTTTTTT
>TRBJ2-7|TRBD2|.|TRBV27
CASRGMGLAGYEQYF
TGTGCCAGCCGAGGTATGGGACTAGCGGGGTACGAGCAGTACTTC
>TRBJ2-4|.|.|TRBV11-2
CASSSTRKNIQYF
TGTGCCAGCAGTTCAACTAGGAAAAACATTCAGTACTTC
>TRBJ1-1|.|.|TRBV11-1
CASSFDTEAFF
TGTGCCAGCAGCTTTGACACTGAAGCTTTCTTT
>TRBJ2-1|TRBD2|.|TRBV10-3
CASAGLAGGLNEQFF
TGTGCCTCGGCGGGCCTAGCGGGAGGGCTCAATGAGCAGTTCTTC
>TRBJ2-7|TRBD2|.|TRBV29-1
CSVDTSGRDEQYF
TGCAGCGTTGATACTAGCGGGAGGGACGAGCAGTACTTC
>TRBJ2-7|TRBD1|medium-sized|TRBV29-1
CSVSGDRVHEQYF
TGCAGCGTTTCAGGGGACAGGGTCCACGAGCAGTACTTC
>TRBJ2-1|.|.|TRBV12-3/TRBV12-4
CASSLVNPNEQFF
TGTGCCAGCAGTTTGGTGAACCCGAATGAGCAGTTCTTC
>TRBJ2-2|.|few|TRBV30
CALPTTPGELFF
TGTGCCCTACCCACGACGCCCGGGGAGCTGTTTTTT
>TRBJ1-2|TRBD1|.|TRBV19
CASKPGTGDGYTF
TGTGCCAGTAAACCCGGGACAGGGGATGGCTACACCTTC
>TRBJ2-6|.|few|TRBV19
CASSGRALYSGANVLTF
TGTGCCAGTAGTGGACGGGCCCTATACTCTGGGGCCAACGTCCTGACTTTC
>TRBJ2-1|TRBD2|.|TRBV19
CASSPRAGVRNEQFF
TGTGCCAGTAGTCCCCGAGCGGGAGTTCGCAATGAGCAGTTCTTC
>TRBJ2-1|.|once|TRBV12-3/TRBV12-4
CASRINLAAQGNEQFF
TGTGCCAGCAGAATTAACCTAGCGGCCCAGGGGAATGAGCAGTTCTTC
>TRBJ2-5|TRBD2|.|TRBV11-2
CASSFSGGDRQYF
TGTGCCAGCAGCTTTAGCGGGGGGGACCGACAGTACTTC
>TRBJ1-5|.|.|TRBV15
CATSRDREVQPQHF
TGTGCCACCAGCAGAGACAGGGAGGTTCAGCCCCAGCATTTT
>TRBJ2-2|.|.|TRBV30
CAWSVGVVKSGELFF
TGTGCCTGGAGTGTAGGGGTGGTAAAGTCCGGGGAGCTGTTTTTT
>TRBJ2-1|TRBD2|.|TRBV13
CASSDRTSGKNEQFF
TGTGCCAGCAGCGATCGGACTAGCGGGAAAAATGAGCAGTTCTTC
>TRBJ2-7|TRBD2|.|TRBV29-1
CSVNSGKAYEQYF
TGCAGCGTCAATAGCGGGAAAGCCTACGAGCAGTACTTC
>TRBJ2-1|.|few|TRBV30
CAHRGGPYNEQFF
TGTGCCCACAGGGGAGGGCCTTACAATGAGCAGTTCTTC
>TRBJ1-5|.|.|TRBV6-6
CASSLRGLSNQPQHF
TGTGCCAGCAGTTTAAGGGGCCTTAGCAATCAGCCCCAGCATTTT
>TRBJ2-3|.|once|TRBV7-6
CASSLGVRGTDTQYF
TGTGCCAGCAGCTTAGGGGTCAGGGGCACAGATACGCAGTATTTT
>TRBJ1-1|.|.|TRBV27
CASSLQGDTEAFF
TGTGCCAGCAGTTTACAGGGCGACACTGAAGCTTTCTTT
>TRBJ2-1|TRBD2|.|TRBV6-4
CASSFSGSYNEQFF
TGTGCCAGCAGCTTTAGCGGGTCCTACAATGAGCAGTTCTTC
>TRBJ2-2|.|few|TRBV12-3/TRBV12-4
CASSQGGWTGELFF
TGTGCCAGCAGTCAGGGTGGGTGGACCGGGGAGCTGTTTTTT
>TRBJ2-1|TRBD2|.|TRBV18
CASSPLAGENEQFF
TGTGCCAGCTCACCATTAGCGGGAGAAAATGAGCAGTTCTTC
>TRBJ2-3|TRBD2|few|TRBV29-1
CSVQSGGLAGLFTDTQYF
TGCAGCGTCCAATCCGGAGGACTAGCGGGATTATTCACAGATACGCAGTATTTT
>TRBJ2-2|.|.|TRBV6-5
CASSHHLGIQGTGELFF
TGTGCCAGCAGCCACCACCTGGGGATACAAGGCACCGGGGAGCTGTTTTTT
>TRBJ2-7|TRBD1|.|TRBV19
CASSRPRAGTVSYEQYF
TGTGCCAGTAGCCGTCCCAGAGCCGGGACAGTCTCCTACGAGCAGTACTTC
>TRBJ2-3|TRBD2|.|TRBV5-6
CASRGRGRTDTQYF
TGTGCCAGCAGGGGACGCGGGAGGACAGATACGCAGTATTTT
>TRBJ1-6|TRBD1|.|TRBV6-5
CASHPTGGIYSPLHF
TGTGCCAGCCACCCGACAGGGGGCATTTATTCACCCCTCCACTTT
>TRBJ2-5|TRBD2|.|TRBV19
CASSLPGTSGSVTQYF
TGTGCCAGTAGTCTCCCCGGGACTAGCGGCTCTGTGACCCAGTACTTC
>TRBJ2-2|TRBD2|.|TRBV27
CASSPGGGLWTGELFF
TGTGCCAGCAGCCCCGGGGGGGGGCTATGGACCGGGGAGCTGTTTTTT
>TRBJ2-5|.|few|TRBV5-1
CASSLMGAETQYF
TGCGCCAGCAGCTTGATGGGAGCAGAGACCCAGTACTTC
>TRBJ2-7|TRBD1|few|TRBV19
CASTARDRGIYEQYF
TGTGCCAGTACCGCCCGGGACAGGGGGATCTACGAGCAGTACTTC
>TRBJ1-2|.|.|TRBV19
CASSIQSGTYYGYTF
TGTGCCAGTAGTATACAGTCAGGGACGTACTATGGCTACACCTTC
>TRBJ1-2|TRBD1|once|TRBV5-3
CASSLTGVGDGYTF
TGTGCCAGCAGCTTAACAGGGGTAGGCGATGGCTACACCTTC
>TRBJ2-2|TRBD1|once|TRBV6-1
CASSTGTGESGELFF
TGTGCCAGCAGCACCGGGACAGGGGAGAGCGGGGAGCTGTTTTTT
>TRBJ2-3|TRBD2|.|TRBV12-3/TRBV12-4
CASQSRGGTQYF
TGTGCCAGTCAAAGCCGGGGGGGTACGCAGTATTTT
>TRBJ1-6|.|.|TRBV11-2
CASSLRANNSPLHF
TGTGCCAGCAGCTTGAGGGCCAATAATTCACCCCTCCACTTT
>TRBJ2-5|.|medium-sized|TRBV11-1
CASSFRQNWGETQYF
TGTGCCAGCAGCTTCCGCCAGAACTGGGGGGAGACCCAGTACTTC
>TRBJ2-6|.|few|TRBV12-3/TRBV12-4
CASSLVSNTGRGSGANVLTF
TGTGCCAGCAGTTTAGTAAGCAACACGGGCAGGGGCTCTGGGGCCAACGTCCTGACTTTC
>TRBJ2-3|.|medium-sized|TRBV29-1
CSVEWGSSTDTQYF
TGCAGCGTTGAATGGGGGTCTAGCACAGATACGCAGTATTTT
>TRBJ2-3|.|.|TRBV6-5
CASSYRAVDSTDTQYF
TGTGCCAGCAGTTACCGGGCGGTTGATAGCACAGATACGCAGTATTTT
>TRBJ2-7|.|once|TRBV27
CASRNPQWGGNEQYF
TGTGCCAGCAGAAACCCCCAGTGGGGAGGAAACGAGCAGTACTTC
>TRBJ2-2|.|.|TRBV19
CASSMVRDTGELFF
TGTGCCAGTAGTATGGTCAGGGACACCGGGGAGCTGTTTTTT
>TRBJ2-1|.|.|TRBV29-1
CSVESLTPSSYNEQFF
TGCAGCGTTGAGTCACTGACCCCCAGCTCCTACAATGAGCAGTTCTTC
>TRBJ1-5|.|.|TRBV6-1
CAARLPNQPQHF
TGTGCCGCCCGGCTTCCCAATCAGCCCCAGCATTTT